The 2 T cell receptor beta chains below come from one sample, sequenced in a study of cytomegalovirus exposure and HLA in healthy donors (dated by TCRdb to 2017 to 2019). Library preparation employed the immunoSEQ multiplex PCR assay. A mixture of 60 forward primers for TCR Vbeta segments and 13 reverse primers for TCR Jbeta segments was used in the multiplex PCR. TCRdb holds this immuneACCESS table with in-frame rearrangements only. Some clones are missing; in checked studies, unresolved V genes explain under half, and the rest has no known cause. This sample has 150,000 to 200,000 clones in its table, and roughly 80% of those were observed once. 0.77% of the sample belongs to the ten largest clones. Sequenced input: PBMCs. The receptors were gathered from a woman aged 18-29 years in good health and CMV-seronegative.

This clone turned up a few times. The chain joins TRBV7-3 to TRBJ2-5, with 12 bases fitting TRBD2. The CDR3 has 15 amino acids. V trimming: 5 bases; J trimming: 5 bases; junction bases outside the gene matches: 6. Germline V gene sequence: CDR1 SGHTA, CDR2 FQGTGA. The CDR3 DNA follows: TGTGCCAGCAGCCTAGCGGGAGGGCCTGGTGAGACCCAGTACTTC. This translates into CASSLAGGPGETQYF. Using reference TRBV7-3 and TRBJ2-5 for the parts outside the CDR3, the full variable domain is GAGVSQTPSNKVTEKGKYVELRCDPISGHTALYWYRQSLGQGPEFLIYFQGTGAADDSGLPNDRFFAVRPEGSVSTLKIQRTERGDSAVYLCASSLAGGPGETQYFGPGTRLLVL.

This clone was counted once. The chain has TRBV9 and TRBJ1-2; tentatively, D is TRBD1 (5 bases). CDR1 is SGDLS and CDR2 is YYNGEE in the germline V gene. This CDR3 contains 15 residues. V gave up 3 bases and J gave up 4 bases, with 16 bases separating them. The CDR3 DNA reads as TGTGCCAGCAGCGGAGCCCATAGGGACTTCTATGGCTACACCTTC. It specifies CASSGAHRDFYGYTF.